These 24 T cell receptor beta chains share one sample of origin, sequenced in a study of shared clonotypes between healthy human individuals. Generated by immunoSEQ multiplex PCR, the TCRdb table keeps only in-frame clones and is missing some. The table includes around 1,900,000 clones, just under 95% detected once. CD8 cells regarded as naive lacked CD45RO, were positively chosen for CCR7, and omitted terminally differentiated effector memory CD45RA+ cells. The sequencing input was naive CD8+ T cells from PBMCs. The receptors were sampled from a man in his late teens or twenties in good health. Some clones in this sample may be carry-over from other donors' samples.

This chain connects TRBV5-1 to TRBJ2-1; possibly TRBD1 for D (6 bases). Deletions cut 4 bases from V and 4 bases from J, with 9 bases between. Germline V gene lookup returns CDR1 SGHRS and CDR2 YFSETQ. There are 13 residues in the CDR3. CDR3 loop: CASSIGQYNEQFF. The CDR3 coding sequence is TGCGCCAGCAGCATAGGACAGTACAATGAGCAGTTCTTC. The full variable domain, with the rest looked up from reference TRBV5-1 and TRBJ2-1, is KAGVTQTPRYLIKTRGQQVTLSCSPISGHRSVSWYQQTPGQGLQFLFEYFSETQRNKGNFPGRFSGRQFSNSRSEMNVSTLELGDSALYLCASSIGQYNEQFFGPGTRLTVL.

The chain couples TRBV6-1 to TRBJ2-7; unclear D gene. Germline-derived CDR1 and CDR2 are MNHNS and SASEGT. CDR3 length: 15 amino acids. The V and J ends lost 1 base and 3 bases respectively, with 13 bases between them. The CDR3 loop is CASSEGMAAIYEQYF. CDR3 DNA sequence: TGTGCCAGCAGTGAAGGGATGGCAGCGATCTACGAGCAGTACTTC.

Only a few counts were recorded for this clone. The chain has TRBV7-9 and TRBJ1-1; D might be TRBD1 (6 bases). Germline-derived CDR1 and CDR2 are SEHNR and FQNEAQ (reference sequence). CDR3 length equals 13 residues. V lost 5 bases and J 4 bases, leaving 11 bases between the germline ends. CDR3 sequence reads: CASSRGAATEAFF. As DNA, the CDR3 is TGTGCCAGCAGCCGGGGGGCTGCCACTGAAGCTTTCTTT. The full variable domain, completed using reference TRBV7-9 and TRBJ1-1, is DTGVSQNPRHKITKRGQNVTFRCDPISEHNRLYWYRQTLGQGPEFLTYFQNEAQLEKSRLLSDRFSAERPKGSFSTLEIQRTEQGDSAMYLCASSRGAATEAFFGQGTRLTVV.

Only one count was recorded for this clone. This chain connects TRBV27 to TRBJ2-7, with 11 bases lining up with TRBD2. There are 15 residues in the CDR3. Trimming took 5 bases from V and 2 from J; bases not matched to a gene: 5. Germline V CDR1 and CDR2: MNHEY, SMNVEV (reference sequence). CDR3 residues: CASSQLAGVAYEQYF. The CDR3 DNA is TGTGCCAGCAGTCAACTAGCGGGAGTCGCCTACGAGCAGTACTTC.

The chain joins TRBV7-9 to TRBJ2-1; 12 nucleotides match TRBD2. The CDR3 sequence is 17 residues long. The germline V gene has CDR1 SEHNR and CDR2 FQNEAQ (reference sequence). V trimming: 4 bases; J trimming: 4 bases; junction bases outside the gene matches: 8. The CDR3, as DNA: TGTGCCAGCAGCTACACCCTAGCGGGAGGGGAATACAATGAGCAGTTCTTC. Translation gives CASSYTLAGGEYNEQFF.

The chain links TRBV5-1 to TRBJ1-1; D is uncertain. The CDR3 is 15 residues long. Germline V CDR1 and CDR2: SGHRS, YFSETQ. Trimming took 0 bases from V and 5 from J, leaving 14 bases between them. The CDR3: CASSLAYLGGTEAFF. CDR3 sequence (DNA): TGCGCCAGCAGCTTGGCCTATCTGGGAGGAACTGAAGCTTTCTTT. The full variable domain, with the rest looked up from reference TRBV5-1 and TRBJ1-1, is KAGVTQTPRYLIKTRGQQVTLSCSPISGHRSVSWYQQTPGQGLQFLFEYFSETQRNKGNFPGRFSGRQFSNSRSEMNVSTLELGDSALYLCASSLAYLGGTEAFFGQGTRLTVV.

The V gene is TRBV11-2, the J gene TRBJ1-2; possibly TRBD1 for D (6 bases). The CDR3 is 14 residues long. Germline CDR1 reads SGHAT; CDR2 reads FQNNGV. V lost 5 bases and J 5 bases, leaving 15 bases between the germline ends. The DNA for the CDR3 is TGTGCCAGCAGCATTCCAACAGGGTGGTATGGCTACACCTTC. Translation gives CASSIPTGWYGYTF.

CDR3 sequence (DNA): TGTGCCAGCAGCGGGCGAGTGGCGGCAGACTCTGGAAACACCATATATTTT. Its protein is CASSGRVAADSGNTIYF. V gene TRBV7-9 combines with J gene TRBJ1-3, with no clear D. V was trimmed by 5 bases and J by 0 bases, leaving 17 bases between them. Per the germline V gene, CDR1 is SEHNR and CDR2 is FQNEAQ (reference sequence). The CDR3 has 17 residues.

The chain links TRBV5-6 to TRBJ2-4; D gene ambiguous. V shed 0 bases and J shed 13 bases, with 14 bases lying between them. Germline V gives CDR1 SGHDT, CDR2 YYEEEE. The CDR3 is 13 residues long. CDR3 nucleotide sequence: TGTGCCAGCAGCTTGGCCGACGGACCCCTCCAGTACTTC. Protein: CASSLADGPLQYF.

The chain carries TRBV7-8 and TRBJ1-5; 8 bases align to TRBD1. The CDR3 length is 14 residues. CDR1 and CDR2 (germline): SGHVS, FQNEAQ. V gave up 8 bases and J gave up 9 bases; unmatched junction bases: 12. Here the CDR3 DNA reads TGTGCCAGCGCCGACAGGGGACCCTTATCGCCCCAGCATTTT. Its protein product is CASADRGPLSPQHF.

This clone occurred a few times. The J gene is TRBJ2-7, the V gene TRBV2; weak D call: TRBD2 (5 bases). This CDR3 region has 15 residues. V lost 8 bases to trimming and J lost 2 bases, with 19 bases between them. Per the germline V gene, CDR1 is SNHLY and CDR2 is FYNNEI. CDR3 nucleotide sequence: TGTGCCAGCGCGGAAGCCACGAGGGTGACCTACGAGCAGTACTTC. Protein: CASAEATRVTYEQYF.

The genes are TRBV7-8 and TRBJ2-5, with D perhaps given as TRBD1 or TRBD2 (6 bases each). V dropped 5 bases and J dropped 4 bases, with 17 bases sitting between them. This CDR3 region has 15 residues. Germline V gene data show CDR1 as SGHVS and CDR2 as FQNEAQ. CDR3 bases: TGTGCCAGCAGCCCTCGCAGGGGAGGAGGAGAGACCCAGTACTTC. This codes for CASSPRRGGGETQYF.

The chain is built from TRBV5-1 and TRBJ1-6, with a weak D call TRBD1 (5 bases). CDR3 length: 13 amino acids. V was cut by 8 bases and J by 7 bases, with 13 bases left in between. Germline CDR1 SGHRS, CDR2 YFSETQ. The CDR3 sequence: CASGDSGNSPLHF. The DNA of the CDR3 is TGCGCCAGTGGGGACTCGGGCAATTCACCCCTCCACTTT.

The rearrangement joins TRBV27 to TRBJ1-2; 9 bases agree with TRBD1. The trim removed 5 bases at V and 7 bases at J, leaving 14 bases unmatched. Germline CDR1 is MNHEY and CDR2 is SMNVEV (reference sequence). The CDR3 length is 16 residues. The CDR3 coding sequence is TGTGCCAGCAGTCCAGGACCGGGACAGGGTATTCGTGGCTACACCTTC. Translated, it gives CASSPGPGQGIRGYTF.

V and J are TRBV27 and TRBJ2-7, with D possibly matching TRBD2 (5 bases). V gave up 6 bases and J gave up 2 bases, with 23 bases separating them. CDR3 size: 17 residues. The germline V gene has CDR1 MNHEY and CDR2 SMNVEV (reference sequence). The CDR3 loop is CASSPLGASGPPYEQYF. CDR3 sequence (DNA): TGTGCCAGCAGCCCCTTGGGAGCGAGCGGTCCCCCCTACGAGCAGTACTTC.

V is TRBV7-9 and J is TRBJ2-3; 7 bases are a match to TRBD1. The J segment lost 0 bases and the V segment lost 5 bases, leaving 5 bases of the junction unmatched. CDR1 is SEHNR, CDR2 FQNEAQ, per germline (reference sequence). The CDR3 totals 15 residues. CDR3 in amino acids: CASSIDRASTDTQYF. The CDR3, as DNA: TGTGCCAGCAGCATAGACAGGGCTAGCACAGATACGCAGTATTTT.

The chain has TRBV27 and TRBJ2-1; TRBD1 matches 7 bases. The CDR3 extends over 15 amino acids. Trimming cost V 4 bases and J 2 bases; bases outside gene matches: 5. The germline CDR1 and CDR2 sequences are MNHEY and SMNVEV (reference sequence). The CDR3: CASSSLTGTYNEQFF. The CDR3 region has the DNA TGTGCCAGCAGTTCCCTGACAGGGACCTACAATGAGCAGTTCTTC.

The rearrangement links TRBV11-2 to TRBJ2-1; TRBD2 might be the D (7 bases). Germline-derived CDR1 and CDR2 are SGHAT and FQNNGV. The CDR3 is made up of 17 amino acids. V was cut by 2 bases and J by 1 base, with 15 bases left in between. The DNA for the CDR3 is TGTGCCAGCAGCTTACTCACAGGGCGGGGGTCCTACAATGAGCAGTTCTTC. The encoded protein is CASSLLTGRGSYNEQFF.

The CDR3, as DNA: TGTGCCAGCAGCCAAGTCTTATCTCTCACCGGGGAGCTGTTTTTT. Translation: CASSQVLSLTGELFF. The chain employs TRBV4-2 and TRBJ2-2, with D uncertain. This CDR3 has 15 amino acids. The germline V gene encodes CDR1 LGHNA and CDR2 YNFKEQ. With 1 base removed from V and 4 bases from J, the gap between germline ends came to 10 bases.

This chain joins TRBV28 and TRBJ2-3; D is perhaps TRBD1 (5 bases). Germline CDR1 and CDR2: MDHEN and SYDVKM. Trimming removed 10 bases from V and 6 bases from J, with 8 bases in between. This CDR3 contains 10 residues. The CDR3 DNA sequence: TGTGCCACTAAGGGGGATACGCAGTATTTT. The encoded protein is CATKGDTQYF.

The V gene is TRBV4-1, the J gene TRBJ2-7, with D possibly matching TRBD2 (5 bases). There are 14 residues in the CDR3. Germline lookup yields CDR1 MGHRA and CDR2 YSYEKL. The V end lost 5 bases, the J end lost 4 bases, and 15 bases lay between the germline ends. The CDR3 region is CASSESTAGYEQYF. DNA for the CDR3: TGCGCCAGCAGCGAAAGCACGGCGGGTTACGAGCAGTACTTC.

The CDR3 DNA follows: TGCAGCGTCCAGCGGGAGAAAGCCGGGGAGCTGTTTTTT. This codes for CSVQREKAGELFF. The rearrangement links TRBV29-1 to TRBJ2-2, with 8 bases aligning to TRBD2. The CDR3 is made up of 13 amino acids. Germline CDR1 SQVTM, CDR2 ANQGSEA. Trimming took 6 bases from V and 6 from J; bases not matched to a gene: 6.

The chain uses TRBV5-5 and TRBJ2-7; D may be TRBD2 (5 bases). Germline CDR1 reads SGHKS; CDR2 reads YYEKEE (reference sequence). V was pared by 2 bases and J by 3 bases, with 24 bases between. This CDR3 has 18 residues. The CDR3 sequence is CASSFPPRGYTGDYEQYF. In DNA form, the CDR3 reads TGTGCCAGCAGCTTCCCGCCCCGGGGATACACGGGTGACTACGAGCAGTACTTC.

The chain couples TRBV25-1 to TRBJ1-1; D is unresolved. The CDR3 runs 13 residues. Trimming cost V 5 bases and J 5 bases, with 12 bases left between them. Germline V lookup: CDR1 MGHDK, CDR2 SYGVNS. The CDR3 nucleotides are TGTGCCAGCAGTTTTGGGTCTCCAACTGAAGCTTTCTTT. Translated: CASSFGSPTEAFF. Filled out from reference TRBV25-1 and TRBJ1-1, the complete variable domain reads EADIYQTPRYLVIGTGKKITLECSQTMGHDKMYWYQQDPGMELHLIHYSYGVNSTEKGDLSSESTVSRIRTEHFPLTLESARPSHTSQYLCASSFGSPTEAFFGQGTRLTVV.